The 9 T cell receptor beta chains reported below all come from one sample, sequenced in a study of blood T cell repertoires in COVID-19. Profiling relied on immunoSEQ multiplex PCR, and the TCRdb table lists in-frame clones only, not all of them. The data hold 180,000 or so clones, with about 89% observed a single time. Material for sequencing was peripheral blood. The receptors here all came from a man in his forties with active or convalescent COVID-19.

The V call is TRBV5-6, the J call TRBJ1-1; D might be TRBD1 (6 bases). In germline, CDR1 is SGHDT, CDR2 YYEEEE. The CDR3 consists of 16 residues. With 2 bases removed from V and 0 bases from J, the gap between germline ends came to 14 bases. This CDR3 reads CASSFVGTNMNTEAFF. The CDR3 bases are TGTGCCAGCAGCTTTGTGGGGACAAACATGAACACTGAAGCTTTCTTT.

This clone was recorded only once. J is TRBJ1-5 and V is TRBV29-1, with D tentatively TRBD1 (5 bases). V gave up 5 bases and J gave up 0 bases, with 5 bases separating them. The germline gives CDR1 SQVTM, CDR2 ANQGSEA. The CDR3 sequence is 12 residues long. CDR3 loop: CSVQGSNQPQHF. CDR3 DNA: TGCAGCGTTCAGGGTAGCAATCAGCCCCAGCATTTT.

CDR3 bases: TGTGCCAGCCGACGGGCGGGGTCATACGAGCAGTACTTC. As protein: CASRRAGSYEQYF. The chain uses TRBV27 and TRBJ2-7; a possible D gene is TRBD2 (6 bases). The V end lost 8 bases, the J end lost 4 bases, and 15 bases lay between the germline ends. The CDR3 totals 13 residues. The V gene's germline CDR1 is MNHEY and CDR2 SMNVEV (reference sequence).

The rearrangement links TRBV6-6 to TRBJ2-2, with 7 bases aligning to TRBD1. Germline V lookup: CDR1 MNHNY, CDR2 SVGAGI (reference sequence). The CDR3 length is 15 residues. V shed 0 bases and J 5 bases; nucleotides not matched to a gene: 3. The CDR3 protein is CASSYSGGKTGELFF. DNA of the CDR3: TGTGCCAGCAGTTACTCAGGGGGCAAAACCGGGGAGCTGTTTTTT.

This sequence joins TRBV5-1 and TRBJ1-2; D gene unclear. CDR3 size: 17 residues. Trimming removed 0 bases at V and 4 bases at J, with 19 bases between. Looked up from germline, CDR1 is SGHRS and CDR2 is YFSETQ. The CDR3 region has the DNA TGCGCCAGCAGCTTGGGGAACGGCGCAGAACCTAGCTATGGCTACACCTTC. Its protein is CASSLGNGAEPSYGYTF.

The V and J genes are TRBV29-1 and TRBJ2-2; 14 bases line up with TRBD2. CDR1 and CDR2 (germline): SQVTM, ANQGSEA. J gave up 0 bases and V 7 bases, and 7 bases lay outside the gene matches. CDR3 length: 17 amino acids. The CDR3 nucleotides are TGCAGCGCTAGGGGACTAGCGGGGGCCGCGAACACCGGGGAGCTGTTTTTT. This translates into CSARGLAGAANTGELFF.

The V and J genes are TRBV7-3 and TRBJ1-1; perhaps TRBD1 as D (5 bases). V was cut by 4 bases and J by 7 bases, with 10 bases left in between. This CDR3 region has 12 residues. CDR1 is SGHTA, CDR2 FQGTGA, per germline. Written as DNA, the CDR3 is TGTGCCAGCAGCTCAGGAACAGGTGAAGCTTTCTTT. Translated, it gives CASSSGTGEAFF.

The V gene is TRBV5-5, the J gene TRBJ2-7; weak D call: TRBD1 (6 bases). This CDR3 is 15 amino acids long. V gave up 2 bases and J gave up 3 bases, with 15 bases separating them. The germline V gene has CDR1 SGHKS and CDR2 YYEKEE (reference sequence). CDR3 in amino acids: CASSFAGVVGYEQYF. CDR3 bases: TGTGCCAGCAGCTTTGCAGGGGTAGTGGGCTACGAGCAGTACTTC.

The chain is built from TRBV7-2 and TRBJ1-3, with 8 bases lining up with TRBD1. Trimming cost V 1 base and J 0 bases; bases outside gene matches: 2. The CDR3 sequence is 16 residues long. CDR1 is SGHTA, CDR2 FQGNSA, per germline. The CDR3 nucleotides are TGTGCCAGCAGCTTAGGGACAGGGACCTCTGGAAACACCATATATTTT. Translating gives CASSLGTGTSGNTIYF.